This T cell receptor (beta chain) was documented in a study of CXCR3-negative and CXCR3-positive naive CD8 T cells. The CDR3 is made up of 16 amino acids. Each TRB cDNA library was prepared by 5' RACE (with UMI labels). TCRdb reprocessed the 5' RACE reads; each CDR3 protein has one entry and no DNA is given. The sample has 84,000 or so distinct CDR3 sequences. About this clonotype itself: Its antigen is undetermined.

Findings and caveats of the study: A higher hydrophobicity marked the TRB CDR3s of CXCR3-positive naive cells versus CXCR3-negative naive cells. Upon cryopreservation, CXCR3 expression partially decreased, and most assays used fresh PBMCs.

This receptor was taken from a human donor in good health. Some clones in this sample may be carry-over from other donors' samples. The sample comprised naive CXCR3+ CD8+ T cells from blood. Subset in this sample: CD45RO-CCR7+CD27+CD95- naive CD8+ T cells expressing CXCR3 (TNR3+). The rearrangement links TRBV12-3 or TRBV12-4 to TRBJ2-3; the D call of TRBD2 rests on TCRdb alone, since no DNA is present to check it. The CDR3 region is CASSTTSGGATDTQYF.